The next 19 T cell receptor beta chains were all read from a single sample in a study of shared clonotypes between healthy human individuals. Clones were sequenced by immunoSEQ multiplex PCR, and TCRdb holds only the in-frame ones, with some missing. The sample shows hundreds of thousands of clones, approximately 92% of them seen only once. CD45RO-negative CD8 cells positively selected for CCR7 made up the naive population, which excluded terminally differentiated effector memory CD45RA+ cells. Sequencing was done on a sample of naive CD8+ T cells sorted from blood. The source of these receptors is a man in his thirties or forties in good health.

This sequence joins TRBV11-2 and TRBJ2-5, with D uncertain. Germline V gene lookup returns CDR1 SGHAT and CDR2 FQNNGV. The CDR3 has 15 amino acids. The germline V and J ends were trimmed by 2 bases and 5 bases, with 15 bases remaining between them. Here the CDR3 DNA reads TGTGCCAGCAGCTTAAACAGTATGAATTTCGAGACCCAGTACTTC. This sequence encodes CASSLNSMNFETQYF. Looking up the rest from reference TRBV11-2 and TRBJ2-5 gives the full variable domain: EAGVAQSPRYKIIEKRQSVAFWCNPISGHATLYWYQQILGQGPKLLIQFQNNGVVDDSQLPKDRFSAERLKGVDSTLKIQPAKLEDSAVYLCASSLNSMNFETQYFGPGTRLLVL.

J is TRBJ2-1 and V is TRBV29-1; 13 bases fit TRBD2. The CDR3 extends over 14 amino acids. CDR1 SQVTM and CDR2 ANQGSEA come from the germline V gene. Trimming took 6 bases from V and 9 from J; bases not matched to a gene: 8. Here the CDR3 reads CSVPGLAGIGEQFF. In DNA, the CDR3 is TGCAGCGTGCCGGGACTAGCGGGAATCGGTGAGCAGTTCTTC.

The J gene is TRBJ1-4, the V gene TRBV7-6, with TRBD1 matching over 8 bases. This CDR3 contains 14 residues. The J segment lost 8 bases and the V segment lost 4 bases, leaving 6 bases of the junction unmatched. Germline V gives CDR1 SGHVS, CDR2 FNYEAQ. The DNA for the CDR3 is TGTGCCAGCAGCTCGATGACAGGGGAAGAAAAACTGTTTTTT. This encodes CASSSMTGEEKLFF.

The chain combines TRBV27 with TRBJ1-1; D unclear. Deletions cut 6 bases from V and 4 bases from J, with 15 bases between. There are 14 residues in the CDR3. Per the germline V gene, CDR1 is MNHEY and CDR2 is SMNVEV (reference sequence). CDR3 coding DNA: TGTGCCAGCAGCCTAATGACGGAATCCACTGAAGCTTTCTTT. Translating gives CASSLMTESTEAFF.

The J gene is TRBJ1-5, the V gene TRBV28; no reliable D call. The V end lost 4 bases, the J end lost 2 bases, and 15 bases lay between the germline ends. The germline V gene has CDR1 MDHEN and CDR2 SYDVKM. The CDR3 is made up of 16 amino acids. The chain's CDR3 is CASSSTLPDGNQPQHF. CDR3 DNA: TGTGCCAGCAGTTCAACTTTACCCGACGGCAATCAGCCCCAGCATTTT.

The chain has TRBV5-1 and TRBJ2-3, with TRBD2 identical over 7 bases. The junction had 9 bases not matched to a gene; V was cut back by 0 bases and J by 2 bases. Germline CDR1 reads SGHRS; CDR2 reads YFSETQ. This CDR3 is 17 amino acids long. The CDR3 is CASSLAVASGPTDTQYF. The DNA for the CDR3 is TGCGCCAGCAGCTTGGCGGTGGCTAGCGGCCCCACAGATACGCAGTATTTT.

The chain recombines TRBV28 with TRBJ1-1; 7 bases are a match to TRBD1. The CDR3 is 17 residues long. V dropped 2 bases and J dropped 6; count of bases not matched to a gene: 15. Germline-derived CDR1 and CDR2 are MDHEN and SYDVKM. CDR3 region: CASSLLLGQTTRPEAFF. DNA of the CDR3: TGTGCCAGCAGTTTACTTCTGGGACAGACGACGCGCCCTGAAGCTTTCTTT.

CDR3 nucleotides: TGTGCCAGCAGCTTATTGAGCGAAGAACTGTTTTTT. Protein product: CASSLLSEELFF. This chain links TRBV11-2 with TRBJ1-4, with D uncertain. The CDR3 length is 12 residues. Per the germline V gene, CDR1 is SGHAT and CDR2 is FQNNGV. The V and J ends lost 2 bases and 12 bases respectively, with 10 bases between them.

In this sample, this clone turned up once. V and J are TRBV11-3 and TRBJ2-1; 10 positions match TRBD1. V lost 3 bases and J lost 3; bases outside the gene matches: 2. The CDR3 runs 15 residues. Per germline, CDR1 SGHNT and CDR2 YENEEA. The CDR3 loop is CASSLTGGLYNEQFF. DNA of the CDR3: TGTGCCAGCAGCTTGACAGGGGGCCTCTACAATGAGCAGTTCTTC.

The rearrangement uses TRBV15 and TRBJ2-7; the match to TRBD1 covers 8 bases. V shed 5 bases and J 1 base; nucleotides not matched to a gene: 4. The germline gives CDR1 LNHNV, CDR2 YYDKDF (reference sequence). The CDR3 consists of 14 residues. CDR3 DNA: TGTGCCACCAGCTTTGGGACAGGATCCTACGAGCAGTACTTC. Translated, it gives CATSFGTGSYEQYF.

The chain joins TRBV4-3 to TRBJ2-3; no clear D. The CDR3 has 14 residues. Trimming cost V 4 bases and J 1 base, with 9 bases left between them. Germline V lookup: CDR1 LGHNA, CDR2 YSLEER. The CDR3 coding sequence is TGCGCCAGCAGCCCCGGCCGCCGCACAGATACGCAGTATTTT. This gives the protein CASSPGRRTDTQYF.

DNA of the CDR3: TGCGCCAGCAGCCAAGTTGAGACTAGCGGGAGTGATGAGCAGTTCTTC. This translates into CASSQVETSGSDEQFF. The V call is TRBV4-1, the J call TRBJ2-1; 12 bases match TRBD2. Per germline, CDR1 MGHRA and CDR2 YSYEKL. Trimming at V came to 1 base and at J to 8 bases, leaving 6 bases not matched to a gene. There are 16 residues in the CDR3.

The V gene is TRBV4-3, the J gene TRBJ2-1; 16 bases fit TRBD2. Germline V gives CDR1 LGHNA, CDR2 YSLEER. This CDR3 is built from 19 residues. V was pared by 0 bases and J by 6 bases, with 8 bases of the junction left unmatched. CDR3 loop: CASSQEPGLAGGPSNEQFF. In DNA, the CDR3 is TGCGCCAGCAGCCAAGAGCCGGGACTAGCGGGAGGGCCGAGCAATGAGCAGTTCTTC.

This rearrangement joins TRBV4-3 to TRBJ2-1; D is uncertain. The CDR3 totals 12 residues. V was trimmed by 1 base and J by 6 bases, leaving 4 bases between them. The germline CDR1 and CDR2 sequences are LGHNA and YSLEER. The CDR3 bases are TGCGCCAGCAGCCAAGGCTCCAATGAGCAGTTCTTC. Its translation is CASSQGSNEQFF.

This chain links TRBV9 with TRBJ2-5, with D perhaps given as TRBD1 or TRBD2 (5 bases each). This CDR3 has 14 residues. From germline, CDR1 is SGDLS and CDR2 YYNGEE. Trimming left V 4 bases short and J 4 bases short, with 14 bases between. CDR3 amino acids: CASSPRGAGETQYF. CDR3 DNA: TGTGCCAGCAGCCCACGAGGGGCTGGAGAGACCCAGTACTTC. Variable domain in full (rest from reference TRBV9 and TRBJ2-5): DSGVTQTPKHLITATGQRVTLRCSPRSGDLSVYWYQQSLDQGLQFLIQYYNGEERAKGNILERFSAQQFPDLHSELNLSSLELGDSALYFCASSPRGAGETQYFGPGTRLLVL.

The chain has TRBV4-1 and TRBJ2-3, with 12 positions matching TRBD2. This CDR3 is built from 19 residues. V gave up 0 bases and J gave up 0 bases; unmatched junction bases: 7. The germline CDR1 and CDR2 sequences are MGHRA and YSYEKL. The DNA for the CDR3 is TGCGCCAGCAGCCAAGAATTTCTAGCGGGAGGGCCTAGCACAGATACGCAGTATTTT. Translation: CASSQEFLAGGPSTDTQYF.

The CDR3 spells CASSRSRFTGELFF. CDR3 bases: TGCGCCAGCAGCCGATCCAGATTCACCGGGGAGCTGTTTTTT. The genes are TRBV4-3 and TRBJ2-2; D remains unclear. The CDR3 runs to 14 residues. V was trimmed by 4 bases and J by 4 bases, leaving 10 bases between them. Germline CDR1 LGHNA, CDR2 YSLEER.

The chain joins TRBV18 to TRBJ1-5; D possibly corresponds to TRBD1 (5 bases). Trimming removed 2 bases from V and 11 bases from J, with 16 bases in between. The CDR3 covers 14 residues. Germline V lookup: CDR1 KGHSH, CDR2 LQKENI. CDR3 sequence: CASSPGGDITSQHF. The CDR3 bases are TGTGCCAGCTCACCAGGAGGGGATATCACGTCCCAGCATTTT.

CDR3 residues: CASSERTGRGYEQYF. CDR3 bases: TGTGCCAGCAGTGAAAGGACAGGGAGGGGCTACGAGCAGTACTTC. The chain employs TRBV6-1 and TRBJ2-7, with TRBD1 as a possible D gene (8 bases). There are 15 residues in the CDR3. Trimming took off 2 bases at V and 3 bases at J, with 14 bases between the two ends. Germline V gene sequence: CDR1 MNHNS, CDR2 SASEGT.